Following are 6 T cell receptor beta chains from one sample sequenced in a study of blood T cell repertoires in COVID-19. Only in-frame clones appear in the TCRdb table, and some are missing; sequencing was by immunoSEQ multiplex PCR. The sample carries fewer than 150,000 clones, 80% to 85% recorded once. Sequenced material: peripheral blood. These receptors originate from a human donor in a cohort sampled during active COVID-19.

This clone was recorded only once. The V gene is TRBV7-9, the J gene TRBJ2-1; the match to TRBD2 covers 7 bases. Germline assignment: CDR1 SEHNR and CDR2 FQNEAQ (reference sequence). With 4 bases clipped from V and 7 bases from J, the junction kept 13 bases outside the gene matches. This CDR3 is built from 16 residues. The CDR3 DNA reads as TGTGCCAGCAGCTCCATACGACTAGCCCGTTCGAATGAGCAGTTCTTC. Its translation is CASSSIRLARSNEQFF.

The chain recombines TRBV19 with TRBJ2-5; the match to TRBD2 covers 9 bases. In germline, CDR1 is LNHDA, CDR2 SQIVND (reference sequence). V was clipped by 5 bases and J by 1 base; unmatched bases: 5. The CDR3 totals 15 residues. The CDR3 region is CASSATSGIQETQYF. The CDR3 nucleotides read TGTGCCAGTAGTGCGACTAGCGGAATCCAAGAGACCCAGTACTTC.

The rearrangement joins TRBV6-5 to TRBJ1-5; 9 nucleotides line up with TRBD1. This CDR3 spans 14 amino acids. Losses at the gene ends were 7 bases for V and 6 bases for J; bases not matched to a gene: 7. Germline lookup yields CDR1 MNHEY and CDR2 SVGAGI. CDR3 nucleotides: TGTGCCAGCATAAGACAGGGGGGCAGTCAGCCCCAGCATTTT. Its protein is CASIRQGGSQPQHF.

This rearrangement joins TRBV5-5 to TRBJ1-2; possible D gene TRBD1, 5 bases. Trimming pared 3 bases from V and 2 bases from J, leaving 11 bases between. CDR1 and CDR2 from the germline V gene are SGHKS and YYEKEE (reference sequence). The CDR3 extends over 14 amino acids. The CDR3 here is CASSSPQGNYGYTF. The CDR3 nucleotides read TGTGCCAGCAGCTCGCCCCAGGGAAACTATGGCTACACCTTC.

The chain employs TRBV5-6 and TRBJ1-5; weak D call: TRBD1 (5 bases). Germline assignment: CDR1 SGHDT and CDR2 YYEEEE. The V gene lost 4 bases and the J gene lost 7 bases, with 15 bases spanning the gap. The CDR3 has 14 amino acids. CDR3: CASSQGGGRQPQHF. CDR3 bases: TGTGCCAGCAGCCAGGGTGGAGGGCGGCAGCCCCAGCATTTT.

This sequence joins TRBV12-3 or TRBV12-4 and TRBJ1-1; D is possibly TRBD1 (6 bases). V lost 3 bases to trimming and J lost 4 bases, with 9 bases between them. The CDR3 totals 13 residues. The CDR3 loop is CASSFIRGTEAFF. As DNA, the CDR3 is TGTGCCAGCAGTTTCATCAGGGGCACTGAAGCTTTCTTT.